Listed below are T cell receptor beta chains from one sample, sequenced in a study of control samples from healthy donors and cancer patients. The data were produced by immunoSEQ multiplex PCR, yet TCRdb's version contains in-frame clones alone and is incomplete. The data contain fewer than 110,000 clones, around 89% of them seen just once; the ten biggest clones take up about 7.8%. The sequenced sample was blood. The source of these receptors is a man aged 25 to 40 in good health. The CDR3 runs from the conserved cysteine through the conserved F or W. The order of the fields is CDR3 DNA, CDR3 protein, D gene, V gene, J gene, clone size. The D gene is left open where the match is weak. Size tells how often a clone was seen (once, few, many) or the class of an expanded clone, and some rows leave it out.

TGTGCCAGCTCAACTAGTAAGAACACTGAAGCTTTCTTT,CASSTSKNTEAFF,.,TRBV18,TRBJ1-1,once
TGTGCCAGCAGCTCCGGGACAGGGAACTCCTATAATTCACCCCTCCACTTT,CASSSGTGNSYNSPLHF,TRBD1,TRBV7-9,TRBJ1-6,.
TGCGCCAGCAGCAGGACAGGGGAGGGGCAGCCCCAGCATTTT,CASSRTGEGQPQHF,TRBD1,TRBV4-1,TRBJ1-5,.
TGTGCCACCAGCGACCCCCGGGTCGGGCTCGGGGAGCTGTTTTTT,CATSDPRVGLGELFF,.,TRBV15,TRBJ2-2,.
TGTGCTAGTGGTTTGGTACGGTCTCAGTTGGAGGGGGCGGGGAACACTGAAGCTTTCTTT,CASGLVRSQLEGAGNTEAFF,TRBD1,TRBV12-5,TRBJ1-1,.
TGCGCCAGCCAAAACCCTACGACAGGTCACTACAATGAGCAGTTCTTC,CASQNPTTGHYNEQFF,.,TRBV5-1,TRBJ2-1,few
TGTGCCAGCAGCTCCCAGGGACGGACCTACGAGCAGTACTTC,CASSSQGRTYEQYF,.,TRBV7-9,TRBJ2-7,.
TGTGCCAGCAGCTTAGTTGGACTAGGTACAGATACGCAGTATTTT,CASSLVGLGTDTQYF,TRBD2,TRBV11-2,TRBJ2-3,.
TGTGCCAGCAGTTCCGGGACAGGAAGGGAAAAACTGTTTTTT,CASSSGTGREKLFF,TRBD1,TRBV6-5,TRBJ1-4,.
TGCGCCAGCAGACACCGGGACTGCTACCTACATGAGCAGTTCTTC,CASRHRDCYLHEQFF,.,TRBV10-1,TRBJ2-1,.
TGTGCCAGCAGAGGGGGGGGCACAGATACGCAGTATTTT,CASRGGGTDTQYF,.,TRBV11-3,TRBJ2-3,.
TGTGCCAGCACCTTTTTCGGGAGGATTGATTATGGCTACACCTTC,CASTFFGRIDYGYTF,.,TRBV7-9,TRBJ1-2,.
TGTGCCAGCAGCCAAGGAAAGGGAGCGGACATTCAGTACTTC,CASSQGKGADIQYF,.,TRBV3-1/TRBV3-2,TRBJ2-4,.
TGCGCCAGTTCGGGGGGCACCAATTCACCCCTCCACTTT,CASSGGTNSPLHF,.,TRBV10-1,TRBJ1-6,.
TGTGCCAGCAGTTACTCATGGGGAGCCTCCTACGAGCAGTACTTC,CASSYSWGASYEQYF,.,TRBV6-5,TRBJ2-7,.
TGTGCCACCGCGGCAGGGCTCAACTATGGCTACACCTTC,CATAAGLNYGYTF,.,TRBV15,TRBJ1-2,.
TGCAGCGTTCAGAGACAGGGGAACACTGAAGCTTTCTTT,CSVQRQGNTEAFF,TRBD1,TRBV29-1,TRBJ1-1,.
TGTGCCACCACAGAAGACGACAGGGCCTATTCACCCCTCCACTTT,CATTEDDRAYSPLHF,TRBD1,TRBV10-3,TRBJ1-6,.
TGTGCCAGCAGCCCGGGGACAGGAGATAACGAGCAGTACTTC,CASSPGTGDNEQYF,TRBD1,TRBV5-5,TRBJ2-7,.
TGTGCCAGCAGTGTCCGGTTCCAGCCCCAGCATTTT,CASSVRFQPQHF,.,TRBV28,TRBJ1-5,.